This T cell receptor beta chain was observed in a study of CXCR3-negative and CXCR3-positive naive CD8 T cells. General observations from the study: Memory cells diverged, while naive CXCR3-positive and CXCR3-negative cells had similar TRBV-TRBJ usage. Whereas both naive subsets had comparably high diversity, memory CD8+ cells had much lower diversity. No difference in surface CD5 was seen between naive subsets, and TCR strength was inferred from TRB CDR3 properties.

Through 5' RACE with UMI labels, the TRB cDNA libraries were prepared. TCRdb re-called the 5' RACE reads; every CDR3 protein appears as one record, without DNA. The table lists 45,000 to 65,000 distinct CDR3 sequences. Identification of naive CD8+ T cells rested on CD45RO-CCR7+CD27+CD95- status. On this clonotype itself: Its antigen is undetermined.

This CDR3 comprises 12 residues. The germline V gene encodes CDR1 SQVTM and CDR2 ANQGSEA. The genes are TRBV29-1 and TRBJ1-1; checking the TCRdb D call of TRBD1 is not possible without DNA. Material for sequencing was naive CXCR3- CD8+ T cells from blood. This sample's subset: CD45RO-CCR7+CD27+CD95- naive CD8+ T cells lacking CXCR3 (TNR3-). This clonotype was obtained from a human donor in good health. Some clones in this sample may be carry-over from other donors' samples. CDR3 in amino acids: CSVQGAQTEAFF.